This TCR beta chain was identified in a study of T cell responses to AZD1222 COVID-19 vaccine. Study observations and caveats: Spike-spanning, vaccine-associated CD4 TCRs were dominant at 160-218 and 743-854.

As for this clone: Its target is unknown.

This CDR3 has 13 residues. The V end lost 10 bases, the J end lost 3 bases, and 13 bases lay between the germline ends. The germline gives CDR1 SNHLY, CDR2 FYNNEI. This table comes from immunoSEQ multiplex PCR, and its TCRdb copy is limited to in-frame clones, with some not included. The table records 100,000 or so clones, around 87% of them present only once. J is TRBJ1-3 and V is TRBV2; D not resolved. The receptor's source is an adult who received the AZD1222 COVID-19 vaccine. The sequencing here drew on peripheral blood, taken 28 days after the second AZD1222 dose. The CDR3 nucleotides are TGTGCCACCTTCTTGTGGGTTGGAAACACCATATATTTT. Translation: CATFLWVGNTIYF.